The clone carrying this TCR beta chain was counted only a few times. As yet, its antigen is unknown. Sequencing targeted expressed TCRB transcripts, as all isolated RNA had been reverse transcribed. Libraries were prepared by immunoSEQ multiplex PCR; TCRdb keeps only in-frame clonotypes and omits some of them. The sample carries about 340,000 clones, under 8.5% recorded once. Every donor provided one heparinised blood draw, which averaged about 116 mL. All of the sorted populations showed purity greater than 95%. In germline, CDR1 is MNHEY, CDR2 SMNVEV (reference sequence). This CDR3 contains 15 residues. Trimming stripped 4 bases from V and 4 bases from J, with 16 bases between. This sample was taken from a study of beta chain features in type 1 diabetes. About the study: Sorted cells examined across all samples numbered 107,917,701. Broader study findings: Comparison showed that naive, central memory and Treg TCRB repertoires appeared more similar among patients than among healthy donors.

This receptor was identified in a woman in her late teens or twenties in good health. V gene TRBV27 combines with J gene TRBJ1-1; D unclear. The sequencing input was central memory CD4+ T cells from blood. The CDR3 DNA follows: TGTGCCAGCAGTTCCGCAGGAAGGGCAAGCACTGAAGCTTTCTTT. It is translated as CASSSAGRASTEAFF.